The 2 T cell receptor beta chains reported below all come from one sample, sequenced in a study of shared clonotypes between healthy human individuals. Assay used: immunoSEQ multiplex PCR; TCRdb lists only in-frame clones, some missing. The table has around 2,000,000 clones, 95% seen once; the top ten hold under 0.15%. Sequencing was done on a sample of naive CD4+ T cells sorted from blood. Subset meaning: CD45RA+ positively selected. The receptors stem from a man younger than 35 in good health.

This CDR3 reads CAITPGQTNTGELFF. The CDR3 nucleotides read TGTGCCATCACTCCGGGACAGACGAACACCGGGGAGCTGTTTTTT. V gene TRBV10-3 combines with J gene TRBJ2-2; 7 bases line up with TRBD1. Germline CDR1 and CDR2: ENHRY and SYGVKD. The CDR3 contains 15 residues. V dropped 7 bases and J dropped 0; count of bases not matched to a gene: 5.

This chain joins TRBV21-1 and TRBJ2-7; the table calls TRBD2, which could not be checked here. TRBV21-1 is shown as a pseudogene. This CDR3 is 17 amino acids long. Here the CDR3 DNA reads TGTGCCAGCAGCAAAGGGAAGGAGGCTAGCGGGAGGGACGAGCAGTACTTC. Translated: CASSKGKEASGRDEQYF.